This TCR beta chain was captured by sequencing in a study of blood T cell repertoires in COVID-19. Using immunoSEQ multiplex PCR, the repertoire was profiled, and TCRdb retains in-frame clones only, with some absent. Of tens of thousands of clones detected, 83% appear once; the ten largest clones hold 5.5% to 8%. The table lists this clone with a count of one. Input material: peripheral blood. The sequence was collected from a man aged 25-45 years with COVID-19, enrolled during active disease.

The CDR3 nucleotides are TGTGCCAGCAGCGGCGGGACAGGGTGGACTGAAAAACTGTTTTTT. Protein: CASSGGTGWTEKLFF. The chain is built from TRBV9 and TRBJ1-4; 9 bases match TRBD1. V was clipped by 3 bases and J by 7 bases; unmatched bases: 7. Germline-derived CDR1 and CDR2 are SGDLS and YYNGEE. The CDR3 runs to 15 residues.